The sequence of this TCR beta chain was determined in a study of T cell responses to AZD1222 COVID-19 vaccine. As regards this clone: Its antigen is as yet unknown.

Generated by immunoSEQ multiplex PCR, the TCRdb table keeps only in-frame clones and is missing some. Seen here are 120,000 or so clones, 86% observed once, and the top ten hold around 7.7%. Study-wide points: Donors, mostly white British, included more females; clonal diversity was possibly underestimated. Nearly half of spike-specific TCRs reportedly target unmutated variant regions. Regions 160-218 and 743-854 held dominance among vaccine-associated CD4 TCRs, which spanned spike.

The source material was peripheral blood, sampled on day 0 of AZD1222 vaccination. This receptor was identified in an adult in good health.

CDR3 bases: TGTGCCAGCAGCTTCCCCCCGGGGACGCGGTACAATGAGCAGTTCTTC. This sequence encodes CASSFPPGTRYNEQFF. The rearrangement joins TRBV5-4 to TRBJ2-1; perhaps D is TRBD1 or TRBD2 (5 bases each). The CDR3 has 16 amino acids. Germline lookup yields CDR1 SGHNT and CDR2 YYREEE (reference sequence). V lost 2 bases and J lost 4, with 16 bases in between.